A selection of T cell receptor beta chains follows, all from one sample in a study of T cells in localized non-small cell lung cancer. Method: immunoSEQ multiplex PCR; TCRdb's copy keeps in-frame clones and lacks some. The sample holds about 17,000 clones; 83% are singletons and the top ten take about 32%. The sequencing here drew on peripheral blood, taken before any cancer treatment. The receptors here all came from a male donor aged 60 or over with stage III lung adenocarcinoma. The CDR3 runs from the conserved cysteine through the conserved F or W. D genes are given only for firm matches. Part of the rows lack a size; the others show once, few, many or a class for expanded clones.

V gene	J gene	clone size	D gene	CDR3 protein	CDR3 DNA
TRBV7-9	TRBJ2-1	-	-	CASSGGGFVGRDEQFF	TGTGCCAGCAGCGGAGGGGGCTTCGTGGGTCGGGATGAGCAGTTCTTC
TRBV19	TRBJ1-2	-	-	CASSIPGHGYTF	TGTGCCAGTAGTATACCGGGGCACGGCTACACCTTC
TRBV19	TRBJ2-3	-	TRBD2	CASESGAGGDTQYF	TGTGCCAGTGAGAGCGGGGCCGGGGGGGATACGCAGTATTTT
TRBV9	TRBJ2-3	-	TRBD2	CASSVERTRGGLDTQYF	TGTGCCAGCAGCGTAGAGAGGACCCGGGGGGGCCTGGATACGCAGTATTTT
TRBV23-1	TRBJ1-3	-	-	CASSQGESYSGNTIYF	TGCGCCAGCAGTCAGGGGGAATCCTACTCTGGAAACACCATATATTTT
TRBV10-3	TRBJ1-1	-	-	CAISESTNSNTEAFF	TGTGCCATCAGTGAGTCAACCAATTCGAACACTGAAGCTTTCTTT
TRBV5-6	TRBJ1-6	-	-	CASSGGNYNSPLHF	TGTGCCAGCAGCGGGGGAAACTATAATTCACCCCTCCACTTT
TRBV18	TRBJ1-1	-	TRBD1	CASSSGQGRVNTEAFF	TGTGCCAGCTCATCGGGACAGGGGAGGGTGAACACTGAAGCTTTCTTT
TRBV6-6	TRBJ1-2	-	TRBD1	CASSLPGGGYTF	TGTGCCAGCAGCCTACCAGGGGGCGGCTACACCTTC
TRBV30	TRBJ1-5	once	-	CAWSVEGDQPQHF	TGTGCCTGGAGTGTGGAGGGGGATCAGCCCCAGCATTTT
TRBV10-1	TRBJ2-3	-	TRBD1	CASSGPKGQGIADTQYF	TGCGCCAGCAGTGGACCGAAGGGACAGGGAATTGCAGATACGCAGTATTTT
TRBV7-2	TRBJ1-5	-	-	CASSLSRGGNQPQHF	TGTGCCAGCAGCTTAAGTCGCGGAGGGAATCAGCCCCAGCATTTT
TRBV2	TRBJ1-1	-	-	CASARDTEAFF	TGTGCCAGCGCCCGGGACACTGAAGCTTTCTTT
TRBV7-9	TRBJ1-2	few	-	CASSLGTVSGYTF	TGTGCCAGCAGCTTAGGAACAGTGTCTGGCTACACCTTC
TRBV10-3	TRBJ1-6	-	-	CAISPLGGPVANSPLHF	TGTGCCATCAGTCCCCTGGGGGGCCCGGTGGCGAACTCACCCCTCCACTTT
TRBV5-1	TRBJ2-2	-	-	CASKRQAETGELFF	TGCGCCAGCAAAAGACAGGCGGAAACCGGGGAGCTGTTTTTT
TRBV19	TRBJ1-2	-	-	CAAKGHGYTF	TGTGCCGCAAAAGGCCATGGCTACACCTTC
TRBV18	TRBJ2-3	-	-	CATTPGVTDTQYF	TGTGCCACCACCCCCGGGGTCACAGATACGCAGTATTTT
TRBV5-5	TRBJ2-7	once	-	CASSLGGQYEQYF	TGTGCCAGCAGCTTGGGAGGTCAATACGAGCAGTACTTC
TRBV5-1	TRBJ2-3	few	TRBD2	CASSLDGLAVTDTQYF	TGCGCCAGCAGCTTGGATGGGCTAGCGGTGACAGATACGCAGTATTTT
TRBV27	TRBJ1-5	-	-	CASRGANQPQHF	TGTGCCAGCCGAGGGGCCAATCAGCCCCAGCATTTT
TRBV19	TRBJ2-3	-	TRBD2	CASSIGLAGGGDTQYF	TGTGCCAGTAGTATCGGACTAGCGGGGGGCGGGGATACGCAGTATTTT
TRBV5-4	TRBJ2-5	-	-	CASSQERGGQETQYF	TGTGCCAGCAGCCAAGAGAGGGGGGGCCAAGAGACCCAGTACTTC
TRBV12-5	TRBJ1-1	-	TRBD1	CASAQPQGANTEAFF	TGTGCTAGTGCCCAACCACAGGGGGCCAACACTGAAGCTTTCTTT
TRBV10-1	TRBJ2-3	-	-	CVSSRGITDTQYF	TGCGTCAGCAGTCGCGGGATCACAGATACGCAGTATTTT
TRBV5-6	TRBJ2-2	medium-sized	-	CASSLAINTGELFF	TGTGCCAGCAGCTTGGCCATCAACACCGGGGAGCTGTTTTTT
TRBV5-1	TRBJ1-5	-	-	CASSLLGYSNQPQHF	TGCGCCAGCAGCTTGCTAGGTTATAGCAATCAGCCCCAGCATTTT
TRBV7-9	TRBJ1-1	-	-	CASRSLSTAGAFF	TGTGCCAGCAGGTCTCTGTCGACAGCCGGAGCTTTCTTT
TRBV5-6	TRBJ1-4	-	TRBD1	CASSLNQGVKLFF	TGTGCCAGCAGCCTTAACCAGGGGGTGAAACTGTTTTTT
TRBV5-5	TRBJ2-2	few	TRBD1	CASSQRQGVNTGELFF	TGTGCCAGCAGTCAAAGACAGGGAGTAAACACCGGGGAGCTGTTTTTT
TRBV6-5	TRBJ2-7	-	-	CASRNYEQYF	TGTGCCAGCAGAAACTACGAGCAGTACTTC
TRBV7-9	TRBJ1-1	-	TRBD1	CASSDGQGVLSTEAFF	TGTGCCAGCAGCGACGGACAGGGGGTTTTGAGTACTGAAGCTTTCTTT
TRBV6-1	TRBJ1-4	-	-	CASSEQSSGNEKLFF	TGTGCCAGCAGTGAGCAGTCTTCGGGTAATGAAAAACTGTTTTTT
TRBV10-1	TRBJ2-7	-	TRBD1	CASSGPGQVYEQYF	TGCGCCAGCAGTGGGCCCGGACAGGTCTACGAGCAGTACTTC
TRBV7-9	TRBJ2-1	-	-	CASSAFREFYNEQFF	TGTGCCAGCAGCGCCTTCAGGGAGTTCTACAATGAGCAGTTCTTC
TRBV6-1	TRBJ2-1	-	-	CASSERSGNNEQFF	TGTGCCAGCAGTGAACGGTCAGGGAACAATGAGCAGTTCTTC
TRBV9	TRBJ2-7	-	TRBD2	CASSVELAGGKQYF	TGTGCCAGCAGCGTAGAACTAGCGGGCGGTAAGCAGTACTTC
TRBV10-2	TRBJ1-6	-	-	CASSHGPQEGPLHF	TGCGCCAGCAGCCACGGGCCCCAAGAGGGACCCCTCCACTTT
TRBV2	TRBJ2-2	-	-	CASSERGNGELFF	TGTGCCAGCAGTGAAAGGGGGAACGGGGAGCTGTTTTTT
TRBV18	TRBJ2-3	-	TRBD2	CASSPLSGAGSTDTQYF	TGTGCCAGCTCACCTCTCAGCGGGGCAGGGAGCACAGATACGCAGTATTTT
TRBV6-1	TRBJ1-5	-	-	CASSPGPNQPQHF	TGTGCCAGCAGCCCGGGCCCCAATCAGCCCCAGCATTTT
TRBV11-2	TRBJ2-1	-	TRBD2	CASSLWTSGGAYNEQFF	TGTGCCAGCAGCCTCTGGACTAGCGGGGGAGCTTACAATGAGCAGTTCTTC
TRBV5-1	TRBJ2-5	-	-	CASSPGGGTETQYF	TGCGCCAGCAGCCCAGGGGGGGGGACCGAGACCCAGTACTTC
TRBV9	TRBJ1-2	-	-	CASSVSTGNYGYTF	TGTGCCAGCAGCGTAAGTACAGGCAACTATGGCTACACCTTC
TRBV5-6	TRBJ2-3	-	-	CASSSLKAGADTQYF	TGTGCCAGCAGTTCCCTCAAAGCTGGGGCAGATACGCAGTATTTT
TRBV19	TRBJ1-4	-	-	CASTRTGGTSVEKLFF	TGTGCCAGTACCCGAACCGGGGGAACCTCCGTTGAAAAACTGTTTTTT
TRBV30	TRBJ2-3	once	-	CAWRGGVVDTQYF	TGTGCCTGGAGAGGGGGTGTCGTGGATACGCAGTATTTT
TRBV6-1	TRBJ1-1	few	-	CASSGGRNTEAFF	TGTGCCAGCAGTGGCGGGAGAAACACTGAAGCTTTCTTT
TRBV5-4	TRBJ2-7	-	TRBD2	CASRPGTSGSYEQYF	TGTGCCAGCAGGCCCGGGACTAGCGGATCCTACGAGCAGTACTTC
TRBV19	TRBJ2-3	-	-	CASSEITDTQYF	TGTGCCAGTAGCGAAATCACAGATACGCAGTATTTT
TRBV7-8	TRBJ1-5	-	-	CASSPFRSGGNQPQHF	TGTGCCAGCAGCCCCTTTCGCTCCGGCGGCAATCAGCCCCAGCATTTT
TRBV6-5	TRBJ1-2	-	-	CASSSRTASYGYTF	TGTGCCAGCAGTTCTCGGACAGCCAGCTATGGCTACACCTTC
TRBV19	TRBJ1-2	-	TRBD1	CASSIDLWTGFGYTF	TGTGCCAGTAGTATAGATCTATGGACAGGGTTTGGCTACACCTTC
TRBV5-4	TRBJ2-7	-	TRBD1	CASSSPGQSIYEQYF	TGTGCCAGCAGCTCTCCGGGACAGAGCATCTACGAGCAGTACTTC
TRBV10-3	TRBJ1-2	-	TRBD1	CAISESMTGGNGYTF	TGTGCCATCAGTGAGTCCATGACAGGGGGGAATGGCTACACCTTC